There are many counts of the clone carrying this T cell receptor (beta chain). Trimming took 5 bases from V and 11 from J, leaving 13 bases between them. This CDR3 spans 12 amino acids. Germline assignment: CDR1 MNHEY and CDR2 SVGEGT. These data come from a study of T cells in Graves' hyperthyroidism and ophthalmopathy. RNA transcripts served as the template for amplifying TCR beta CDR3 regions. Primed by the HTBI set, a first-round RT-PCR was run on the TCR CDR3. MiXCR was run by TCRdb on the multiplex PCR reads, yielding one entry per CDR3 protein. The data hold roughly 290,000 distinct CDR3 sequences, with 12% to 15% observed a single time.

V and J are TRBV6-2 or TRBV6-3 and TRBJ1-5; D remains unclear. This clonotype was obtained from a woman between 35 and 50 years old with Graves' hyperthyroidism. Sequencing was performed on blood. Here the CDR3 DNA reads TGTGCCAGCAGTCCGCTCGGCGCTACCCAGCATTTT. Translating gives CASSPLGATQHF.